The present entry profiles one TCR beta chain with its context. The data stem from a study of control samples from healthy donors and cancer patients. V lost 3 bases to trimming and J lost 6 bases, with 12 bases between them. The length of the CDR3 is 14 residues. Germline loops: CDR1 KGHSH, CDR2 LQKENI. The repertoire was sequenced with immunoSEQ multiplex PCR; TCRdb's copy has only in-frame clones and lacks some. The sample holds 150,000 to 180,000 clones, about 94% seen once. The receptor was derived from a man between 40 and 49 years old in good health. The sequenced sample consisted of blood. The chain employs TRBV18 and TRBJ2-1, with D hard to call. DNA for the CDR3: TGTGCCAGCTCACCGCCTGCGCTGGCCAATGAGCAGTTCTTC. Protein product: CASSPPALANEQFF.